This TCR beta chain was recovered during a study of patients and donors after allogeneic stem cell transplantation. The germline V gene encodes CDR1 DFQATT and CDR2 SNEGSKA (reference sequence). This CDR3 has 12 residues. Trimming left V 6 bases short and J 2 bases short, with 10 bases between. This clonotype turned up a few times. Using its own MiXCR run on the RT-PCR reads, TCRdb lists one record per CDR3 protein. The data contain tens of thousands of distinct CDR3 sequences, roughly 48% of them seen just once; the ten biggest clones take up more than 55%. The sequence was obtained from a human donor who was either an allogeneic HSCT recipient or a stem cell or donor lymphocyte infusion donor (not recorded which). It is not recorded whose cells these are; they may come from a transplant donor. The chain carries TRBV20-1 and TRBJ1-1; D is unresolved. Sequencing was carried out using blood, either unsorted or a sorted T cell fraction (not recorded which). Here the CDR3 DNA reads TGCAGTGCAGGGCGCGGCAACACTGAAGCTTTCTTT. Its translation is CSAGRGNTEAFF.